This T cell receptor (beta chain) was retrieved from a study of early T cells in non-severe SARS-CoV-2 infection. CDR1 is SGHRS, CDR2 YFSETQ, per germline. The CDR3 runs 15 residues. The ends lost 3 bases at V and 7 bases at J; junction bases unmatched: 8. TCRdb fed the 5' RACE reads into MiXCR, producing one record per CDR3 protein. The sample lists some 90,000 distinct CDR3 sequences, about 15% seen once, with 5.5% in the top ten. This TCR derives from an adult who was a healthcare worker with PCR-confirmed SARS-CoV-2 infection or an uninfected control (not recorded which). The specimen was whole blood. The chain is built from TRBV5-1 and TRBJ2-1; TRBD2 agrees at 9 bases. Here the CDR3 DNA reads TGCGCCAGCAGCTCTATCCCGCGGGAGGGAAATGAGCAGTTCTTC. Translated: CASSSIPREGNEQFF. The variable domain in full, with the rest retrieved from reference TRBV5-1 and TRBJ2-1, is KAGVTQTPRYLIKTRGQQVTLSCSPISGHRSVSWYQQTPGQGLQFLFEYFSETQRNKGNFPGRFSGRQFSNSRSEMNVSTLELGDSALYLCASSSIPREGNEQFFGPGTRLTVL.